A single sample is the source of the 14 T cell receptor beta chains below, sequenced in a study of blood T cell repertoires in COVID-19. Using immunoSEQ multiplex PCR, the repertoire was profiled, and TCRdb retains in-frame clones only, with some absent. The sample lists under 200,000 clones, about nine tenths seen once, with 0.53% in the top ten. The material sequenced was peripheral blood. All receptors derive from a man aged 50-60 years with acute or convalescent COVID-19.

The V gene is TRBV18, the J gene TRBJ2-1; 9 bases align to TRBD2. CDR3 length: 15 amino acids. Germline V gene sequence: CDR1 KGHSH, CDR2 LQKENI. With V trimmed by 5 bases and J by 7 bases, 9 bases remained unmatched. CDR3 DNA sequence: TGTGCCAGCTCAACCGGACTAGCGCTCGGGAATGAGCAGTTCTTC. This sequence encodes CASSTGLALGNEQFF.

The chain uses TRBV5-1 and TRBJ2-2, with 8 bases aligning to TRBD2. Germline values: CDR1 SGHRS, CDR2 YFSETQ. The V and J ends lost 7 bases and 5 bases, in that order; junction bases with no gene match: 7. This CDR3 comprises 14 residues. The CDR3 coding sequence is TGCGCCAGCCGGCCGGGGGGGGAGACCGGGGAGCTGTTTTTT. Encoded protein: CASRPGGETGELFF.

On this clone: This same CDR3 is encoded by further DNA sequences in the sample. The chain couples TRBV18 to TRBJ2-5, with no clear D. CDR3 length: 13 residues. The V gene lost 2 bases and the J gene lost 3 bases, with 7 bases spanning the gap. The germline gives CDR1 KGHSH, CDR2 LQKENI. In DNA form, the CDR3 reads TGTGCCAGCTCACCAGGCCTAGAAGAGACCCAGTACTTC. Protein sequence: CASSPGLEETQYF.

V gene TRBV4-2 combines with J gene TRBJ1-2, with D unclear. Germline assignment: CDR1 LGHNA and CDR2 YNFKEQ. The CDR3 has 12 amino acids. V was trimmed by 7 bases and J by 6 bases, leaving 12 bases between them. Here the CDR3 reads CASNGGRDGYTF. CDR3 nucleotides: TGTGCCAGCAACGGAGGGAGGGATGGCTACACCTTC.

V and J are TRBV5-6 and TRBJ1-1; D unclear. Trimming removed 4 bases at V and 2 bases at J, with 12 bases between. Germline V gene lookup returns CDR1 SGHDT and CDR2 YYEEEE. This CDR3 is built from 14 residues. The CDR3 loop is CASSDYASNTEAFF. The CDR3, as DNA: TGTGCCAGCAGCGACTACGCTAGTAACACTGAAGCTTTCTTT. The full variable domain, rest sourced from reference TRBV5-6 and TRBJ1-1, is DAGVTQSPTHLIKTRGQQVTLRCSPKSGHDTVSWYQQALGQGPQFIFQYYEEEERQRGNFPDRFSGHQFPNYSSELNVNALLLGDSALYLCASSDYASNTEAFFGQGTRLTVV.

The rearrangement uses TRBV5-1 and TRBJ2-7; TRBD2 agrees at 14 bases. The CDR3 runs 14 residues. The V gene's germline CDR1 is SGHRS and CDR2 YFSETQ. V was clipped by 2 bases and J by 6 bases; unmatched bases: 1. In DNA form, the CDR3 reads TGCGCCAGCAGCTTCGGACTAGCGGGAGGCGAGCAGTACTTC. It yields the protein CASSFGLAGGEQYF.

CDR3 in amino acids: CASNWGANTGELFF. The DNA for the CDR3 is TGTGCCAGCAACTGGGGGGCGAACACCGGGGAGCTGTTTTTT. The V and J genes are TRBV3-1 (or the pseudogene TRBV3-2) and TRBJ2-2, with D perhaps matching TRBD2 (6 bases). Germline CDR1 is LGHDT and CDR2 is YNNKEL (reference sequence). This CDR3 is 14 amino acids long. Trimming shortened V by 7 bases and J by 0 bases, and 9 bases separated the two germline ends.

Only one count was recorded for this clone. The genes are TRBV19 and TRBJ1-5; D gene ambiguous. The CDR3 length is 15 residues. In germline, CDR1 is LNHDA, CDR2 SQIVND (reference sequence). Trimming took 3 bases from V and 0 from J, leaving 9 bases between them. The CDR3 region is CASSIVGNSNQPQHF. As DNA, the CDR3 is TGTGCCAGTAGTATTGTCGGTAATAGCAATCAGCCCCAGCATTTT.

The count of this clone is one. The chain recombines TRBV2 with TRBJ2-1; a possible D gene is TRBD2 (5 bases). The CDR3 covers 13 residues. The V end lost 2 bases, the J end lost 10 bases, and 12 bases lay between the germline ends. From germline, CDR1 is SNHLY and CDR2 FYNNEI. The CDR3 here is CASSELGSGEQFF. CDR3 sequence (DNA): TGTGCCAGCAGTGAACTGGGAAGCGGAGAGCAGTTCTTC.

This clone was detected only a few times. The genes are TRBV29-1 and TRBJ2-2; 8 nucleotides match TRBD2. Germline V CDR1 and CDR2: SQVTM, ANQGSEA. J lost 4 bases, V lost 5 bases, and 9 bases had no gene match. The CDR3 is 15 amino acids. The CDR3 is CSVQPSGGPTGELFF. DNA of the CDR3: TGCAGCGTTCAGCCCAGCGGGGGCCCCACCGGGGAGCTGTTTTTT.

The chain couples TRBV7-6 to TRBJ2-1; 13 positions agree with TRBD2. This CDR3 is 15 amino acids long. The V and J ends lost 4 bases and 7 bases, in that order; junction bases with no gene match: 4. Germline V lookup: CDR1 SGHVS, CDR2 FNYEAQ. The CDR3 region has the DNA TGTGCCAGCAGCTGGGGGACTAGCGGGGAGAATGAGCAGTTCTTC. Its protein is CASSWGTSGENEQFF.

The chain recombines TRBV5-4 with TRBJ1-2; D may be TRBD1 (6 bases). This CDR3 comprises 13 residues. Germline lookup yields CDR1 SGHNT and CDR2 YYREEE (reference sequence). With 6 bases removed from V and 8 bases from J, the gap between germline ends came to 17 bases. The CDR3 loop reads CASTQGQRGGYTF. In DNA form, the CDR3 reads TGTGCCAGCACTCAGGGGCAAAGAGGGGGCTACACCTTC.

The rearrangement joins TRBV4-3 to TRBJ1-2; unclear D gene. CDR3 size: 15 residues. The germline V gene has CDR1 LGHNA and CDR2 YSLEER. V dropped 3 bases and J dropped 3 bases, with 14 bases sitting between them. The CDR3 sequence is CASSQRRMFDYGYTF. In DNA form, the CDR3 reads TGCGCCAGCAGCCAGCGGAGAATGTTTGACTATGGCTACACCTTC.

V gene TRBV30 combines with J gene TRBJ2-5; TRBD2 matches 9 bases. V shed 2 bases and J 6 bases; nucleotides not matched to a gene: 10. Germline V gene lookup returns CDR1 GTSNPN and CDR2 SVGIG (reference sequence). This CDR3 comprises 15 residues. The CDR3 DNA reads as TGTGCCTGGAGTTCCGGGACTAGCTCGGTCCAGACCCAGTACTTC. Translated: CAWSSGTSSVQTQYF.